This TCR beta chain was sequenced during a study of T cell repertoires in cytomegalovirus infection. Across the whole study: HLA-B-restricted CMV epitopes that are well studied were used alongside recently identified HLA-C-restricted ones. Public signatures in TCR beta pointed to CMV infection and matching HLA type. General observations from the study: Identification of carriers of CMV plus the relevant HLA was achieved through cumulative public TCR beta family frequency.

The CDR3 spans 14 residues. Germline CDR1 is DFQATT and CDR2 is SNEGSKA (reference sequence). V gave up 5 bases and J gave up 7 bases, with 15 bases separating them. This clonotype was observed a few times. What it binds is not known. Each CDR3 protein is one row after TCRdb ran MiXCR on the reads. The repertoire consists of approximately 300,000 distinct CDR3 sequences, with about 27% occurring once and the leading ten covering roughly 20%. Specimen: cultured PBMCs, collected from culture after CMV antigen stimulation. The receptor comes from a human donor in good health (CMV status not recorded). Some clones in this sample may be carry-over from other donors' samples. This chain links TRBV20-1 with TRBJ1-6; maybe TRBD1 (5 bases). CDR3 sequence (DNA): TGCAGTGCTCATAGGGGCGTTCAGAATTCACCCCTCCACTTT. Translation: CSAHRGVQNSPLHF.